The 24 T cell receptor beta chains reported below all come from one sample, sequenced in a study of T-cell reconstitution after alpha-beta-depleted transplantation in children. The TCRbeta library was prepared with unique molecular identifiers. TCRdb fed the PCR reads into MiXCR, producing one record per CDR3 protein. Of about 97,000 distinct CDR3 sequences listed, over 6% are singletons. Sequenced material: PBMCs, taken before TCRalphabeta/CD19-depleted stem cell transplant. The source of these receptors is a boy under 10 years old with acute lymphoblastic leukemia, due to receive a stem cell transplant.

This clonotype was counted only a few times. The CDR3 is CASSLRGVHEQYF. In DNA form, the CDR3 reads TGTGCCAGCAGTTTAAGAGGGGTCCACGAGCAGTACTTC. This chain uses TRBV12-3 or TRBV12-4 with TRBJ2-7, with D tentatively TRBD1 or TRBD2 (5 bases each). The CDR3 length is 13 residues. Trimming left V 2 bases short and J 5 bases short, with 10 bases between.

J is TRBJ2-3 and V is TRBV13; TRBD2 matches 9 bases. The CDR3 sequence is 16 residues long. Germline V CDR1 and CDR2: PRHDT, FYEKMQ (reference sequence). V shed 1 base, J shed 2 bases, and the junction held 4 bases outside the gene matches. The CDR3 sequence is CASSLVAGGNTDTQYF. CDR3 coding DNA: TGTGCCAGCAGCTTAGTGGCGGGGGGGAACACAGATACGCAGTATTTT.

This clonotype was counted a few times. The chain joins TRBV20-1 to TRBJ1-2; weak D call: TRBD1 (5 bases). The V gene's germline CDR1 is DFQATT and CDR2 SNEGSKA (reference sequence). Trimming removed 2 bases at V and 6 bases at J, with 10 bases between. This CDR3 region has 12 residues. In DNA, the CDR3 is TGCAGTGCTAGATTCGGGGGGAATGGCTACACCTTC. As protein: CSARFGGNGYTF.

This clonotype was observed many times. The chain joins TRBV18 to TRBJ2-1, with 9 bases fitting TRBD2. This CDR3 contains 15 residues. CDR1 is KGHSH and CDR2 is LQKENI in the germline V gene. The J segment lost 13 bases and the V segment lost 3 bases, leaving 13 bases of the junction unmatched. The CDR3 region has the DNA TGTGCCAGCTCACCCGAGCTAGCGGGGCTAGCCCCCCAGTTCTTC. Translated: CASSPELAGLAPQFF.

The chain couples TRBV7-2 to TRBJ2-7; D may correspond to TRBD1 or TRBD2 (5 bases each). Trimming took 4 bases from V and 0 from J, leaving 13 bases between them. The germline V gene encodes CDR1 SGHTA and CDR2 FQGNSA. The CDR3 is made up of 15 amino acids. Here the CDR3 reads CASSSWGTASYEQYF. In nucleotides, the CDR3 is TGTGCCAGCAGCTCCTGGGGGACGGCCTCCTACGAGCAGTACTTC.

In this sample, this clonotype turned up many times. The chain carries TRBV3-1 and TRBJ2-7; 7 bases align to TRBD1. The germline gives CDR1 LGHDT, CDR2 YNNKEL (reference sequence). V was clipped by 4 bases and J by 0 bases; unmatched bases: 6. This CDR3 contains 15 residues. CDR3: CASSLVRDSSYEQYF. Written as DNA, the CDR3 is TGTGCCAGCAGCCTTGTCCGGGACAGCTCCTACGAGCAGTACTTC.

This clonotype was seen more than once but under ten times. This chain links TRBV6-2 or TRBV6-3 with TRBJ2-5, with TRBD2 identical over 8 bases. CDR1 is MNHEY, CDR2 SVGEGT, per germline. This CDR3 contains 13 residues. V was pared by 4 bases and J by 3 bases, with 1 base of the junction left unmatched. CDR3 loop: CASSWTSKETQYF. CDR3 bases: TGTGCCAGCAGTTGGACTAGCAAAGAGACCCAGTACTTC.

This chain uses TRBV7-8 with TRBJ2-1, with D tentatively TRBD1 or TRBD2 (6 bases each). This CDR3 is 17 amino acids long. Trimming removed 1 base at V and 4 bases at J, with 17 bases between. Germline CDR1 is SGHVS and CDR2 is FQNEAQ. The CDR3 region has the DNA TGTGCCAGCAGCTTAGTCCCCCCGGGGGCGACTTACAATGAGCAGTTCTTC. This codes for CASSLVPPGATYNEQFF.

This clonotype was found many times. This chain links TRBV5-1 with TRBJ2-1, with TRBD2 matching 8 bases. J gave up 4 bases and V 0 bases, and 15 bases lay outside the gene matches. CDR1 SGHRS and CDR2 YFSETQ come from the germline V gene. The CDR3 extends over 19 amino acids. CDR3 in amino acids: CASSLASPGTSPEYNEQFF. The CDR3 DNA reads TGCGCCAGCAGCTTGGCCTCCCCCGGGACTAGTCCTGAGTACAATGAGCAGTTCTTC.

The chain combines TRBV20-1 with TRBJ1-1; D possibly corresponds to TRBD1 (6 bases). This CDR3 contains 15 residues. CDR1 is DFQATT and CDR2 is SNEGSKA in the germline V gene (reference sequence). Trimming cost V 0 bases and J 4 bases, with 15 bases left between them. Written as DNA, the CDR3 is TGCAGTGCTAGAGATCAGGGCAGGGGTTCCACTGAAGCTTTCTTT. Its translation: CSARDQGRGSTEAFF.

This clonotype was seen many times. The chain couples TRBV29-1 to TRBJ2-7; TRBD2 is a possible D gene (6 bases). V was clipped by 6 bases and J by 0 bases, with 18 bases between them. The germline gives CDR1 SQVTM, CDR2 ANQGSEA. The CDR3 covers 15 residues. DNA of the CDR3: TGCAGCGTCCGAGGGAGGTCCGAGAGCTCCTACGAGCAGTACTTC. This codes for CSVRGRSESSYEQYF.

This rearrangement joins TRBV5-5 to TRBJ2-4, with D possibly being TRBD2 (5 bases). V was clipped by 6 bases and J by 6 bases, with 16 bases between them. This CDR3 comprises 14 residues. Germline V gene sequence: CDR1 SGHKS, CDR2 YYEKEE (reference sequence). CDR3 sequence: CASTPEGWGNIQYF. The CDR3 DNA is TGTGCCAGCACCCCAGAGGGCTGGGGAAACATTCAGTACTTC. Together with reference TRBV5-5 and TRBJ2-4, the CDR3 gives the full variable domain: DAGVTQSPTHLIKTRGQQVTLRCSPISGHKSVSWYQQVLGQGPQFIFQYYEKEERGRGNFPDRFSARQFPNYSSELNVNALLLGDSALYLCASTPEGWGNIQYFGAGTRLSVL.

There are many counts of this clonotype. This chain uses TRBV15 with TRBJ2-3; 14 bases line up with TRBD2. The V gene end was trimmed by 3 bases and the J gene end by 5 bases; junction bases not matched to a gene: 7. In germline, CDR1 is LNHNV, CDR2 YYDKDF (reference sequence). The length of the CDR3 is 17 residues. The CDR3: CATSRGRGLAGEDTQYF. As DNA, the CDR3 is TGTGCCACCAGCAGGGGAAGGGGACTAGCGGGGGAAGATACGCAGTATTTT.

This clonotype was detected only a few times. The rearrangement joins TRBV24-1 to TRBJ2-5, with 10 bases matching TRBD2. V lost 10 bases and J lost 4; bases outside the gene matches: 8. Per germline, CDR1 KGHDR and CDR2 SFDVKD. The length of the CDR3 is 14 residues. CDR3 bases: TGTGCCACTTCTGAGCGGGGGGGAATAGAGACCCAGTACTTC. This codes for CATSERGGIETQYF.

The table lists this clonotype with a few counts. In DNA form, the CDR3 reads TGTGCCAGCAGCCGGGGTGGGCTTAGCACAGATACGCAGTATTTT. Protein product: CASSRGGLSTDTQYF. This rearrangement joins TRBV7-8 to TRBJ2-3; a weak D match, TRBD2 (5 bases). V lost 5 bases and J lost 0, with 12 bases in between. Germline CDR1 is SGHVS and CDR2 is FQNEAQ. CDR3 length: 15 amino acids.

This clonotype was seen a few times. V usage is TRBV15 and J usage is TRBJ1-2; 7 nucleotides line up with TRBD1. V was clipped by 8 bases and J by 4 bases; unmatched bases: 7. CDR1 is LNHNV and CDR2 is YYDKDF in the germline V gene (reference sequence). The CDR3 extends over 13 amino acids. The CDR3 coding sequence is TGTGCCACCGCACGGGACAGTCTCTATGGCTACACCTTC. This codes for CATARDSLYGYTF.

This clonotype was seen repeatedly, ten times or more. The CDR3 sequence: CASSLAYGGGTEAFF. The CDR3 DNA reads TGCGCCAGCAGCTTGGCCTATGGTGGGGGGACTGAAGCTTTCTTT. The chain employs TRBV5-1 and TRBJ1-1; a possible D gene is TRBD1 (5 bases). CDR3 length: 15 amino acids. The germline V gene has CDR1 SGHRS and CDR2 YFSETQ. Trimming pared 0 bases from V and 5 bases from J, leaving 14 bases between. Filled out from reference TRBV5-1 and TRBJ1-1, the complete variable domain reads KAGVTQTPRYLIKTRGQQVTLSCSPISGHRSVSWYQQTPGQGLQFLFEYFSETQRNKGNFPGRFSGRQFSNSRSEMNVSTLELGDSALYLCASSLAYGGGTEAFFGQGTRLTVV.

This clonotype was recorded at least ten times. The V gene is TRBV19, the J gene TRBJ1-5; tentative D call: TRBD1 (6 bases). Germline V CDR1 and CDR2: LNHDA, SQIVND (reference sequence). Trimming pared 0 bases from V and 7 bases from J, leaving 22 bases between. The CDR3 has 18 amino acids. CDR3 amino acids: CASSIDRPAQGMYQPQHF. Written as DNA, the CDR3 is TGTGCCAGTAGTATAGATCGTCCGGCTCAGGGGATGTACCAGCCCCAGCATTTT.

This clonotype came up many times. The chain links TRBV20-1 to TRBJ2-5; 7 positions match TRBD1. The CDR3 is 14 amino acids. Per the germline V gene, CDR1 is DFQATT and CDR2 is SNEGSKA (reference sequence). Trimming at V came to 5 bases and at J to 1 base, leaving 7 bases not matched to a gene. The CDR3, as DNA: TGCAGTGCTGGGACAGCGCCCTTCCAAGAGACCCAGTACTTC. Residues: CSAGTAPFQETQYF.

The genes are TRBV7-8 and TRBJ1-1; D is perhaps TRBD1 (5 bases). CDR3 length: 12 amino acids. The V and J ends lost 5 bases and 5 bases respectively, with 9 bases between them. CDR1 and CDR2 from the germline V gene are SGHVS and FQNEAQ. CDR3 amino acids: CASSRGGTEAFF. In nucleotides, the CDR3 is TGTGCCAGCAGCCGCGGGGGGACTGAAGCTTTCTTT.

This clonotype was counted at least ten times. The chain links TRBV27 to TRBJ2-7; D unresolved. Germline loops: CDR1 MNHEY, CDR2 SMNVEV (reference sequence). Trimming took off 8 bases at V and 1 base at J, with 6 bases between the two ends. This CDR3 is 11 amino acids long. In DNA, the CDR3 is TGTGCCAGCGCCCTGTCCTACGAGCAGTACTTC. The encoded protein is CASALSYEQYF.

This chain joins TRBV5-6 and TRBJ2-1; 13 nucleotides align to TRBD2. Germline loops: CDR1 SGHDT, CDR2 YYEEEE. The CDR3 has 16 amino acids. V shed 0 bases and J 4 bases; nucleotides not matched to a gene: 1. In DNA, the CDR3 is TGTGCCAGCAGCTTGGGGGGACTAGCGGGATACAATGAGCAGTTCTTC. Protein product: CASSLGGLAGYNEQFF.

Many counts were recorded for this clonotype. The V and J genes are TRBV18 and TRBJ2-5, with TRBD1 identical over 7 bases. The CDR3 covers 14 residues. Germline CDR1 KGHSH, CDR2 LQKENI. V was clipped by 1 base and J by 5 bases; unmatched bases: 4. CDR3 DNA: TGTGCCAGCTCACCACGAAGCAGGGGGGAGACCCAGTACTTC. Residues: CASSPRSRGETQYF.

In this sample, this clonotype turned up a few times. This rearrangement joins TRBV18 to TRBJ1-6; unclear D gene. Trimming cost V 3 bases and J 9 bases, with 15 bases left between them. This CDR3 has 15 residues. Germline-derived CDR1 and CDR2 are KGHSH and LQKENI. In nucleotides, the CDR3 is TGTGCCAGCTCACCGGGCCCCTTGGAGGGTTCACCCCTCCACTTT. Amino acids: CASSPGPLEGSPLHF.